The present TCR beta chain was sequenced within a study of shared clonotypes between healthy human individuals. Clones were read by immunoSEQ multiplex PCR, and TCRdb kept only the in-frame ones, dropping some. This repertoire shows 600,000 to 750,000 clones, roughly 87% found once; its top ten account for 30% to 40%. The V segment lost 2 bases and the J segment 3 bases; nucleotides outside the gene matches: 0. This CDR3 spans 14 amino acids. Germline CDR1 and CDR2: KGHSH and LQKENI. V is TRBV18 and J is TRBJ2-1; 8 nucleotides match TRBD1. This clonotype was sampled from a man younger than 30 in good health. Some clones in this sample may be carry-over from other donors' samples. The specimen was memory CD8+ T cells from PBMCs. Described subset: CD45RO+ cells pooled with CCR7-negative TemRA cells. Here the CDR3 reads CASSPDRGYNEQFF. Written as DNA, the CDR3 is TGTGCCAGCTCACCAGACAGGGGCTACAATGAGCAGTTCTTC.